Sequencing of this T cell receptor beta chain was carried out in a study of cytomegalovirus exposure and HLA in healthy donors. The donors (healthy individuals) were bone marrow donors. Study conclusions and caveats: A later analysis linked a missense DCLRE1C variant to TCR beta V- and J-gene trimming. For presence/absence analyses, sequencing depth was assumed to be roughly uniform across donors.

PCR used 60 Vbeta primers and 13 Jbeta primers. Profiled with immunoSEQ multiplex PCR; TCRdb holds only in-frame clones, not every one. The sample shows about 130,000 clones, about three quarters of them seen only once. Germline CDR1 and CDR2: SGDLS and YYNGEE. CDR3 length equals 13 residues. J lost 5 bases, V lost 5 bases, and 5 bases had no gene match. Details on this clone: The antigen is unknown.

The source material was PBMCs. V is TRBV9 and J is TRBJ2-3; 7 nucleotides align to TRBD2. This TCR came from a woman aged 40 to 50 in good health and CMV-seronegative. The CDR3 loop is CASSSGLGDTQYF. Here the CDR3 DNA reads TGTGCCAGCAGTAGCGGGTTGGGAGATACGCAGTATTTT.